The 5 T cell receptor beta chains below all came from one sample that was sequenced in a study of blood T cells in healthy people across ages. Using a J-beta primer mix together with a sample-barcoded 5' primer, a second PCR was run for roughly 6 to 12 cycles. TCRdb re-analysed the 5' RACE reads in MiXCR, keeping a single row per CDR3 protein. The sample consists of over 1,500,000 distinct CDR3 sequences, 39% of them appearing once. The sample comprised blood. The receptors derive from a human donor in good health.

This clonotype was recorded a few times. The CDR3 region has the DNA TGTGCCAGCAGGTCCCTAGCGGGAGAGACCCAGTACTTC. Its translation: CASRSLAGETQYF. The V and J genes are TRBV2 and TRBJ2-7; 8 bases are shared with TRBD2. The J call may be mistaken, given a closer DNA end match to TRBJ2-5. Germline V gene data show CDR1 as SNHLY and CDR2 as FYNNEI. This CDR3 has 13 amino acids.

This clonotype was found a few times. The chain carries TRBV5-1 and TRBJ2-1; 12 positions match TRBD2. The germline gives CDR1 SGHRS, CDR2 YFSETQ. The CDR3 consists of 16 residues. J lost 4 bases, V lost 0 bases, and 2 bases had no gene match. CDR3 sequence: CASSLATSGGYNEQFF. The CDR3 coding sequence is TGCGCCAGCAGCTTGGCGACTAGCGGGGGATACAATGAGCAGTTCTTC.

This clonotype has a handful of counts. The chain employs TRBV27 and TRBJ2-7; TRBD2 matches 9 bases. V lost 3 bases to trimming and J lost 4 bases; unmatched junction nucleotides: 10. The CDR3 totals 16 residues. Germline assignment: CDR1 MNHEY and CDR2 SMNVEV (reference sequence). The CDR3 reads CASSFKAGGPYYEQYF. The DNA for the CDR3 is TGTGCCAGCAGTTTTAAAGCGGGGGGCCCCTATTACGAGCAGTACTTC.

J is TRBJ2-1 and V is TRBV4-3; no clear D. V gave up 0 bases and J gave up 8 bases, with 23 bases separating them. This CDR3 comprises 18 residues. In germline, CDR1 is LGHNA, CDR2 YSLEER. The DNA of the CDR3 is TGCGCCAGCAGCCAAGAGGAAGGGTATAGAGAGCTTAGGTATGAGCAGTTCTTC. This sequence encodes CASSQEEGYRELRYEQFF.

There are a few counts of this clonotype. V and J are TRBV20-1 and TRBJ2-1; no definite D call. The germline V and J ends were trimmed by 0 bases and 1 base, with 13 bases remaining between them. CDR3 length: 16 residues. Germline V gene sequence: CDR1 DFQATT, CDR2 SNEGSKA (reference sequence). The CDR3 region is CSARDPSGPSYNEQFF. The CDR3 nucleotides are TGCAGTGCTAGAGATCCATCAGGCCCGTCCTACAATGAGCAGTTCTTC.